This T cell receptor (beta chain) was recovered during a study of shared clonotypes between healthy human individuals. V lost 5 bases and J lost 6, with 20 bases in between. The CDR3 has 16 amino acids. CDR1 and CDR2 (germline): MNHEY, SMNVEV (reference sequence). It was around 220 ng DNA, 30,000 or so T cell genomes, that sorted-subset replicate PCRs used. Here immunoSEQ multiplex PCR was the method, and the copy in TCRdb shows in-frame clones only, minus some. The sample includes roughly 700,000 clones, over 65% seen only once; the top ten take 1.5% to 2%. The TCR comes from a woman aged 25 to 45 in good health. V gene TRBV27 combines with J gene TRBJ1-5; possible D gene TRBD1, 6 bases. The sequenced sample consisted of memory CD4+ T cells sorted from blood. The subset is: CD45RA-negative fraction. This chain's CDR3 is CASSPTRGGKGQPQHF. The CDR3 DNA follows: TGTGCCAGCAGTCCAACGAGAGGGGGAAAGGGTCAGCCCCAGCATTTT.